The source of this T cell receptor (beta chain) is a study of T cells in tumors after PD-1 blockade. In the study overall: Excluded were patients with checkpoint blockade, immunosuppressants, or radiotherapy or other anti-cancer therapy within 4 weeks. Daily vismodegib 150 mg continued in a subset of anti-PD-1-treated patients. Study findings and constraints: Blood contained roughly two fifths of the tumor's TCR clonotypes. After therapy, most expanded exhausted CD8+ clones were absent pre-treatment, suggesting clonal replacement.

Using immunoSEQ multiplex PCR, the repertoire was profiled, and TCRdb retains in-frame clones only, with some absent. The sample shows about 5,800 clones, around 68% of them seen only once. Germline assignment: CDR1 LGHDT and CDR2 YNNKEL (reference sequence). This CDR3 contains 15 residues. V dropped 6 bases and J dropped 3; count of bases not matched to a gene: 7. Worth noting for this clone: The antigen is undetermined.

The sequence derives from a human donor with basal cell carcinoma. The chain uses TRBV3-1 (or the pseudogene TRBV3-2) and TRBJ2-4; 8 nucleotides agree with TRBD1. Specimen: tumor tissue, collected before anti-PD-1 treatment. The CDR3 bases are TGTGCCAGCAGTCCCAGGGGGCTTGGCAAAAACATTCAGTACTTC. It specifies CASSPRGLGKNIQYF.